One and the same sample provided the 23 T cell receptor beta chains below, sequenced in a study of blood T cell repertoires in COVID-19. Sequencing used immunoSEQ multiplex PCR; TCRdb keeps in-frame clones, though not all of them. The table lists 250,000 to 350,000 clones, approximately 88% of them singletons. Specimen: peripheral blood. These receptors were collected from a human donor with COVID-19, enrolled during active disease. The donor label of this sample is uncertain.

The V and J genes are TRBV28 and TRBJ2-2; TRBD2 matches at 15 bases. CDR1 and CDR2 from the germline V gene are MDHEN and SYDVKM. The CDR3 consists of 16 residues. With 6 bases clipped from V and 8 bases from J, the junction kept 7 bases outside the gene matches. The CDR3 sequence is CASSSGTSGRMGELFF. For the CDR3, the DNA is TGTGCCAGCAGCTCCGGGACTAGCGGGAGGATGGGGGAGCTGTTTTTT.

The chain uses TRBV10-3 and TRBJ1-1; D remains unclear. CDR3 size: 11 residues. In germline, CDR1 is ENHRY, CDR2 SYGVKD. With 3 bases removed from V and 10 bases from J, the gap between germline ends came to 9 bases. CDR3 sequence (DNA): TGTGCCATCAGTGATGGTGAGGGAGCTTTCTTT. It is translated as CAISDGEGAFF.

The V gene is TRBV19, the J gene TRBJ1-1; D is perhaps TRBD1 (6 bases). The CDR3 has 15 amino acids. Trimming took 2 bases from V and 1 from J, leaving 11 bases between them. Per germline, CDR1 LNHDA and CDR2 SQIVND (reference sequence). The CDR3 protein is CASSISWTANTEAFF. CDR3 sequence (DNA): TGTGCCAGTAGTATATCCTGGACAGCGAACACTGAAGCTTTCTTT.

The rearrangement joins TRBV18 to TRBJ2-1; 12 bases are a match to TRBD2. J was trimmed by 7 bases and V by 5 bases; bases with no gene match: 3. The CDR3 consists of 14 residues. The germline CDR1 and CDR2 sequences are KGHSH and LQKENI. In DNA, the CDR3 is TGTGCCAGCTCATCGACTAGCGGGAGTAATGAGCAGTTCTTC. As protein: CASSSTSGSNEQFF.

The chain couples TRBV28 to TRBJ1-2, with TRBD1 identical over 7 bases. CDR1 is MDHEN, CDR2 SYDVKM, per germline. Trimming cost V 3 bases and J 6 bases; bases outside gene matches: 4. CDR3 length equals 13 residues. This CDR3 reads CASSFTGDNGYTF. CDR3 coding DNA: TGTGCCAGCAGTTTCACAGGGGATAATGGCTACACCTTC.

CDR3 in DNA: TGTGCCAGCAGCTTGGCCCTAGCGGGGAGGGGAGATACGCAGTATTTT. It codes for CASSLALAGRGDTQYF. V gene TRBV5-5 combines with J gene TRBJ2-3, with 9 bases aligning to TRBD2. CDR1 is SGHKS, CDR2 YYEKEE, per germline (reference sequence). The CDR3 is 16 residues long. V was pared by 0 bases and J by 5 bases, with 7 bases of the junction left unmatched.

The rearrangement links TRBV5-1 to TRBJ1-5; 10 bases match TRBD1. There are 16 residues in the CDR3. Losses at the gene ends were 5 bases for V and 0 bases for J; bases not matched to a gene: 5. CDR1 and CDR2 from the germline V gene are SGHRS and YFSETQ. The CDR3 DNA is TGCGCCAGCAGGCCCGGGACAGGGGTTAGCAATCAGCCCCAGCATTTT. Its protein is CASRPGTGVSNQPQHF.

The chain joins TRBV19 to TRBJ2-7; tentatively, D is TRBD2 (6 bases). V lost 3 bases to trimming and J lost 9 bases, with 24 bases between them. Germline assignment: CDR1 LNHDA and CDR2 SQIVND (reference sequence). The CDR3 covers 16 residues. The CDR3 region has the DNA TGTGCCAGTAGTATGGCTCCTCTAGCGAGCCCCGGTGGGCAGTACTTC. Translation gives CASSMAPLASPGGQYF. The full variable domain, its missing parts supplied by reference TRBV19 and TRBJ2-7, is DGGITQSPKYLFRKEGQNVTLSCEQNLNHDAMYWYRQDPGQGLRLIYYSQIVNDFQKGDIAEGYSVSREKKESFPLTVTSAQKNPTAFYLCASSMAPLASPGGQYFGPGTRLTVT.

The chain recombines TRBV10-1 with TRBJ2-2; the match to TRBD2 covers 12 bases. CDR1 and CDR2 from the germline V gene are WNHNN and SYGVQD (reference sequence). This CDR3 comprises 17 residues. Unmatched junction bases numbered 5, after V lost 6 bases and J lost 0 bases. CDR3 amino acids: CASSWTSGATNTGELFF. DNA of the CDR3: TGCGCCAGCAGCTGGACTAGCGGGGCCACGAACACCGGGGAGCTGTTTTTT.

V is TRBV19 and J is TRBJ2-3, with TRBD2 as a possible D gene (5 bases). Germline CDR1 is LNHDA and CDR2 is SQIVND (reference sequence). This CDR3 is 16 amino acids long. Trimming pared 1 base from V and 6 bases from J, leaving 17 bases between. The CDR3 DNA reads TGTGCCAGTAGTATAGTCGCCCGGGGTCTCGGGGATACGCAGTATTTT. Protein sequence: CASSIVARGLGDTQYF. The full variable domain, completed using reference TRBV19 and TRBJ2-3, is DGGITQSPKYLFRKEGQNVTLSCEQNLNHDAMYWYRQDPGQGLRLIYYSQIVNDFQKGDIAEGYSVSREKKESFPLTVTSAQKNPTAFYLCASSIVARGLGDTQYFGPGTRLTVL.

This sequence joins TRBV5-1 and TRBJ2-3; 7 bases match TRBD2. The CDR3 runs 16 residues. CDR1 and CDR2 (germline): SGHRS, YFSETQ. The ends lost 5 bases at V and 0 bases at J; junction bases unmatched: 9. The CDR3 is CASSPVTSSSTDTQYF. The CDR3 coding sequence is TGCGCCAGCAGTCCCGTGACTAGCAGTAGCACAGATACGCAGTATTTT.

The CDR3 DNA is TGTGCCAGCAGCTACCCCGACGGGGGGAGGGGAGAGCAGTACTTC. Amino acid sequence: CASSYPDGGRGEQYF. This rearrangement joins TRBV5-4 to TRBJ2-7; 7 positions match TRBD2. Trimming took 3 bases from V and 7 from J; bases not matched to a gene: 13. The length of the CDR3 is 15 residues. From germline, CDR1 is SGHNT and CDR2 YYREEE (reference sequence).

CDR3 protein: CASINGRQRSYNEQFF. DNA for the CDR3: TGTGCCAGCATTAATGGTCGGCAGCGATCCTACAATGAGCAGTTCTTC. The chain employs TRBV28 and TRBJ2-1; no definite D call. V lost 7 bases and J lost 1, with 17 bases in between. Germline CDR1 reads MDHEN; CDR2 reads SYDVKM. CDR3 size: 16 residues.

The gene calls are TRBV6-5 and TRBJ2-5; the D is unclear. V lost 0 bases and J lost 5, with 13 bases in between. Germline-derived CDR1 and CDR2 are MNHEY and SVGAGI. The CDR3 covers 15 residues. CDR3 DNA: TGTGCCAGCAGTTACTCGTACAATTTGAAGGAGACCCAGTACTTC. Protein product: CASSYSYNLKETQYF.

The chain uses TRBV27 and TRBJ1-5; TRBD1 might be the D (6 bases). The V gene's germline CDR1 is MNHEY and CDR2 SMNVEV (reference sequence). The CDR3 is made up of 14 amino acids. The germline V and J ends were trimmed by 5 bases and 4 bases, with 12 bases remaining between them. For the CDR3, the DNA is TGTGCCAGCAGTATAATAACAGGGAATCAGCCCCAGCATTTT. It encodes CASSIITGNQPQHF.

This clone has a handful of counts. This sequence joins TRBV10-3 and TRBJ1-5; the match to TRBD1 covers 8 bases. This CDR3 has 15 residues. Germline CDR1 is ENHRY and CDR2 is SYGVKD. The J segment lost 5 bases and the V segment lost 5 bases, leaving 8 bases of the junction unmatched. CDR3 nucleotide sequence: TGTGCCATCAGTTCCGGGACACAGGGGGATCAGCCCCAGCATTTT. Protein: CAISSGTQGDQPQHF.

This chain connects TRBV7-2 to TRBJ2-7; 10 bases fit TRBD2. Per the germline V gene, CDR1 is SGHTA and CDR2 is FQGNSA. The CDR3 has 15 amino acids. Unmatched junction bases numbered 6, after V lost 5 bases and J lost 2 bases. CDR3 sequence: CASSRSTSGTYEQYF. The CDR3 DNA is TGTGCCAGCAGCCGTAGCACTAGCGGGACCTACGAGCAGTACTTC.

The CDR3: CAWSVNHQGTTF. CDR3 coding DNA: TGTGCCTGGAGTGTAAACCATCAGGGGACCACCTTC. The gene calls are TRBV30 and TRBJ1-2, with a tentative D call TRBD1 (6 bases). This CDR3 has 12 residues. Trimming left V 0 bases short and J 13 bases short, with 15 bases between. CDR1 and CDR2 (germline): GTSNPN, SVGIG (reference sequence).

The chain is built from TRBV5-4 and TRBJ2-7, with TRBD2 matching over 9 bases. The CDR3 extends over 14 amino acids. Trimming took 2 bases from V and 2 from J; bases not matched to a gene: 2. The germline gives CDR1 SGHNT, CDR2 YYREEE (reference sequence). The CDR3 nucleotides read TGTGCCAGCAGCTTTCCTAGCGGGGCCTACGAGCAGTACTTC. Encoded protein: CASSFPSGAYEQYF.

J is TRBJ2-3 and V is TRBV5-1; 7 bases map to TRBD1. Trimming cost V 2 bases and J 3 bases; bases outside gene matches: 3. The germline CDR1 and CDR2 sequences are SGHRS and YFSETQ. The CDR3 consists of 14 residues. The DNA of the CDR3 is TGCGCCAGCAGCTTACAGGGGCAAACAGATACGCAGTATTTT. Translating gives CASSLQGQTDTQYF.

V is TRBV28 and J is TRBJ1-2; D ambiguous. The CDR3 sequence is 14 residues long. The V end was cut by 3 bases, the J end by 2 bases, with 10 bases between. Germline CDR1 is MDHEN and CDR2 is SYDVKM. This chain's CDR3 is CASSFGGMNYGYTF. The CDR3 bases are TGTGCCAGCAGTTTTGGAGGGATGAACTATGGCTACACCTTC.

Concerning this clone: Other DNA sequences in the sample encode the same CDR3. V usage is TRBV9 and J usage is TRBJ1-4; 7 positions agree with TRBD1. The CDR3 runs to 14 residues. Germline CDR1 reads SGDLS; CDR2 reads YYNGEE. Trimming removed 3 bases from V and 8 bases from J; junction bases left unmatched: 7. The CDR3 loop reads CASSEGAGDEKLFF. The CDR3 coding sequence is TGTGCCAGCAGCGAGGGGGCAGGGGACGAAAAACTGTTTTTT. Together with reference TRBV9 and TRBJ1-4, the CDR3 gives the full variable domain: DSGVTQTPKHLITATGQRVTLRCSPRSGDLSVYWYQQSLDQGLQFLIQYYNGEERAKGNILERFSAQQFPDLHSELNLSSLELGDSALYFCASSEGAGDEKLFFGSGTQLSVL.

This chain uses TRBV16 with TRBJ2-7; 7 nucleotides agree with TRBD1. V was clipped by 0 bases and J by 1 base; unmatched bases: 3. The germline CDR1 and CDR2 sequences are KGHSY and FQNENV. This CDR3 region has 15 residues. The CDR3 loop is CASSQSVTGSYEQYF. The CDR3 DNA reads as TGTGCCAGCAGCCAATCGGTGACAGGGTCCTACGAGCAGTACTTC.